This entry features one TCR beta chain sequence. What antigen it recognizes has not been identified. No much larger clonotype is one base removed from it; base qualities were not supplied. The immunoSEQ Assay, a bias-controlled multiplex PCR, was used to amplify TCRbeta CDR3 regions from genomic DNA. Under the source paper's analysis protocol: Nucleated cell counts per sample were estimated from amplification of reference gene primers within the assay. To quantify the absolute abundance of each unique TCRbeta CDR3 rearrangement, sequence reads were collapsed and filtered. Productive Simpson clonality was computed per sample as the square root of Simpson's diversity index over productive rearrangements. The source is immuneACCESS, and TCRdb retained only in-frame sequences with V and J called. Part of the clones is not carried over; for the studies checked, unresolved V genes explain less than half of this, and the remainder is unexplained. V, J and clone size were drawn from that table, and D and trimming were deduced from the DNA. The sample includes more than 60,000 clones, with 84% observed a single time. The top ten clones comprise 3.5% to 4% of the sample.

This record comes from a study of blood T cell repertoires in COVID-19 (dated by TCRdb to 2018 to 2021). At the level of the whole study: The collaborator samples originated in the United States, Italy and Spain and spanned the acute and convalescent phases of COVID-19. The repertoires were released in a freely available public database intended as a resource for research on the immune response to SARS-CoV-2. Nearly every sample came with metadata listing a de-identified subject ID, COVID-19 status, age in years and sex. The prospective study material was composed of cDNA or gDNA derived from T cells, B-cell-depleted T cells, or PBMCs. Deeply sampled blood TCRbeta repertoires from subjects exposed to, actively infected with, or recovered from COVID-19 were included in the dataset. Samples were obtained from the ongoing ImmuneRACE study (first 160 participants) and from some 1,300 subjects provided by 6 global collaborators. Where HLA class I and class II types were available, the types were taken from metadata supplied by the sample provider, not from assay-based typing.

The V end gives up 3 bases and the J end 6 bases, leaving 8 bases in the junction not matched to a gene. Per the germline V gene (reference sequence), LNHDA is the CDR1 and SQIVND is the CDR2. The CDR3 measures 15 amino acids from cysteine to phenylalanine. The entry retains the CDR3 DNA only, 45 bases that are in frame from base 1. What the research found in general, with its limitations: Clinical and demographic metadata were provided uncurated, with the amount varying by source and participant.

The collaborating institutions used their own protocols to collect whole blood in K2EDTA tubes. Collaborator samples were shipped for TCRbeta analysis as frozen whole blood, isolated PBMCs, or DNA extracted from either sample type. Sequencing used peripheral blood. The chain employs TRBV19 and TRBJ2-3; 8 central bases correspond to TRBD1. The clonotype was recovered from a man aged 50-59 years with acute or convalescent COVID-19. The CDR3 region reads CASSIQGAQGDTQYF. The sequence in DNA is TGTGCCAGTAGTATCCAGGGGGCGCAGGGGGATACGCAGTATTTT.